Listed here are 11 T cell receptor beta chains from one sample, sequenced in a study of shared T cell receptors in the human thymus. Profiled with immunoSEQ multiplex PCR; TCRdb holds only in-frame clones, not every one. The data hold hundreds of thousands of clones, with 95% observed a single time. The sequenced sample was thymocytes. The source is a human donor.

V usage is TRBV4-1 and J usage is TRBJ2-7; 9 nucleotides match TRBD2. From germline, CDR1 is MGHRA and CDR2 YSYEKL. There are 19 residues in the CDR3. J gave up 4 bases and V 0 bases, and 16 bases lay outside the gene matches. CDR3: CASSQESKTQREALYEQYF. DNA of the CDR3: TGCGCCAGCAGCCAAGAGAGCAAAACCCAGCGGGAGGCCCTTTACGAGCAGTACTTC.

This clone was observed a handful of times. The rearrangement uses TRBV19 and TRBJ1-5, with a weak D call TRBD1 (5 bases). The CDR3 has 15 amino acids. The ends were cut back, 6 bases at V and 9 bases at J, with 21 bases in the middle. The germline V gene encodes CDR1 LNHDA and CDR2 SQIVND (reference sequence). The CDR3 DNA sequence: TGTGCCAGTAGCACCTTCCGGGGGTGTTCACGGCCCCAGCATTTT. Its translation is CASSTFRGCSRPQHF.

V gene TRBV7-8 combines with J gene TRBJ1-1, with TRBD1 as a possible D gene (5 bases). Germline V lookup: CDR1 SGHVS, CDR2 FQNEAQ. CDR3 length: 12 amino acids. V was pared by 3 bases and J by 7 bases, with 9 bases between. CDR3 sequence: CASSFRADEAFF. As DNA, the CDR3 is TGTGCCAGCAGCTTCAGGGCGGATGAAGCTTTCTTT.

This clone was recorded only once. The V and J genes are TRBV28 and TRBJ1-5, with D possibly TRBD1 on 5 matching bases. Per germline, CDR1 MDHEN and CDR2 SYDVKM. The CDR3 loop spans 16 amino acids. V was clipped by 7 bases and J by 0 bases, with 16 bases between them. This CDR3 reads CASTIPGGNSNQPQHF. The DNA of the CDR3 is TGTGCCAGCACTATTCCCGGGGGTAATAGCAATCAGCCCCAGCATTTT.

This clone was observed a single time. This sequence joins TRBV27 and TRBJ2-1; tentatively, D is TRBD2 (6 bases). The V gene's germline CDR1 is MNHEY and CDR2 SMNVEV (reference sequence). V was pared by 2 bases and J by 1 base, with 15 bases between. The CDR3 extends over 17 amino acids. CDR3 loop: CASSLGPGGLSYNEQFF. CDR3 sequence (DNA): TGTGCCAGCAGTTTAGGTCCAGGCGGACTATCCTACAATGAGCAGTTCTTC.

The CDR3 is CASSSAVGLTGNEQYF. In DNA form, the CDR3 reads TGTGCCAGCAGCTCCGCCGTGGGACTTACGGGCAACGAGCAGTACTTC. V is TRBV7-9 and J is TRBJ2-7; tentatively, D is TRBD2 (6 bases). The CDR3 runs to 16 residues. Trimming stripped 4 bases from V and 5 bases from J, with 21 bases between. The V gene's germline CDR1 is SEHNR and CDR2 FQNEAQ (reference sequence).

V usage is TRBV6-6 and J usage is TRBJ2-1; D remains unclear. This CDR3 contains 13 residues. From germline, CDR1 is MNHNY and CDR2 SVGAGI (reference sequence). Trimming removed 5 bases at V and 3 bases at J, with 8 bases between. CDR3 residues: CASSQLGYNEQFF. In DNA form, the CDR3 reads TGTGCCAGCAGTCAGTTAGGCTACAATGAGCAGTTCTTC.

On this clone: The junction shows a germline mismatch at one end, possibly a read error. The J gene is TRBJ1-3, the V gene TRBV29-1, with 8 nucleotides matching TRBD1. Germline CDR1 reads SQVTM; CDR2 reads ANQGSEA. The CDR3 is 16 residues long. The CDR3 DNA reads TGCAGCGTCGAAGGGACAGGTCTAAGGTCTGGAAACACCATATATTTT. Its translation is CSVEGTGLRSGNTIYF.

This chain connects TRBV5-1 to TRBJ1-2; 8 bases map to TRBD1. The CDR3 runs 17 residues. V lost 4 bases and J lost 0; bases outside the gene matches: 11. Germline CDR1 reads SGHRS; CDR2 reads YFSETQ. The CDR3 DNA sequence: TGCGCCAGCAGCCAAAGGACAGGGCCAAACTCTAACTATGGCTACACCTTC. It specifies CASSQRTGPNSNYGYTF.

A remark on this clone: The conserved final phenylalanine or tryptophan is absent from the CDR3, which likely points to a read error. The DNA is left out, because the CDR3 cannot be placed on it with certainty; the CDR3 is given as TCRdb lists it. The rearrangement joins TRBV5-1 to TRBJ2-3; the table's D call TRBD2 went unverified against the DNA. The germline gives CDR1 SGHRS, CDR2 YFSETQ. Both ends counted, the CDR3 spans 8 residues. The CDR3 spells CCRPGLPL.

The CDR3 DNA reads as TGTGCCAGTTCACGGGGGGGACGGAATCAGCCCCAGCATTTT. This gives the protein CASSRGGRNQPQHF. V usage is TRBV19 and J usage is TRBJ1-5, with D perhaps TRBD1 (5 bases). The CDR3 totals 14 residues. CDR1 and CDR2 (germline): LNHDA, SQIVND (reference sequence). The ends were cut back, 8 bases at V and 4 bases at J, with 15 bases in the middle.